This paragraph covers one T cell receptor (beta chain) sequence. The sample comes from a study of T cells in Graves' hyperthyroidism and ophthalmopathy. Those patients with uncontrolled infection, other autoimmune disease, pregnancy or lactation were excluded. Isolation of PBMCs was performed on 8 to 10 ml fresh peripheral blood. Using RNA transcripts as the source, TCR beta CDR3 regions were amplified. The HTBI set primed first-round TCR CDR3 RT-PCR. MiXCR was run by TCRdb on the multiplex PCR reads, yielding one entry per CDR3 protein. The data hold 600,000 to 650,000 distinct CDR3 sequences, with around 15% observed a single time. Germline CDR1 LGHDT, CDR2 YNNKEL (reference sequence). With 4 bases clipped from V and 7 bases from J, the junction kept 6 bases outside the gene matches. The CDR3 loop spans 13 amino acids.

The V call is TRBV3-1, the J call TRBJ1-2, with 7 bases aligning to TRBD1. Sequenced sample: blood. The receptor was isolated from a woman aged 25 to 39 with Graves' hyperthyroidism. The CDR3 coding sequence is TGTGCCAGCAGCCCAGGGACAGAAGGTGGCTACACCTTC. This encodes CASSPGTEGGYTF.